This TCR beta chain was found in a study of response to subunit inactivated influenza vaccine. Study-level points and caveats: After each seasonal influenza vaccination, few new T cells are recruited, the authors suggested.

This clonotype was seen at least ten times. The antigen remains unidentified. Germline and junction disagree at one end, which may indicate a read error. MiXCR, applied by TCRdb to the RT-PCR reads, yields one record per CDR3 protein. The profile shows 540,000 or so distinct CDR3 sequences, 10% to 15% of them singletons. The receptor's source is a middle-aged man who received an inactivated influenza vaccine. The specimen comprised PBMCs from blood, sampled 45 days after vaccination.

Written as DNA, the CDR3 is TGTGCCAGCAGCCAAACGGGGGGCCGGGAGACCCAGTACTTC. Translating gives CASSQTGGRETQYF. The V gene is TRBV4-3, the J gene TRBJ2-5, with D maybe TRBD2 (7 bases). The CDR3 extends over 14 amino acids. The germline V gene has CDR1 LGHNA and CDR2 YSLEER.